Shown below are 27 T cell receptor beta chains from a single sample sequenced in a study of T-cell reconstitution after alpha-beta-depleted transplantation in children. Using unique molecular identifiers, the investigators prepared the TCRbeta library. TCRdb called the PCR reads again in MiXCR, with one record for every CDR3 protein. The sample lists 700,000 to 950,000 distinct CDR3 sequences; roughly 15% were seen once. The material sequenced was PBMCs, mostly from graft donor cells, taken 360 days after TCRalphabeta/CD19-depleted stem cell transplant. These receptors were collected from a male patient younger than 18 who had a stem cell transplant for acute lymphoblastic leukemia, so the T cells may come from the graft donor.

The rearrangement joins TRBV7-9 to TRBJ2-1; 9 nucleotides line up with TRBD2. V dropped 11 bases and J dropped 7; count of bases not matched to a gene: 12. This CDR3 is 14 amino acids long. The germline V gene encodes CDR1 SEHNR and CDR2 FQNEAQ (reference sequence). The CDR3 reads CAEAQVAGVNEQFF. CDR3 nucleotide sequence: TGTGCCGAGGCCCAGGTAGCGGGGGTAAATGAGCAGTTCTTC.

This clonotype turned up a few times. The J gene is TRBJ2-3, the V gene TRBV20-1; unclear D gene. In germline, CDR1 is DFQATT, CDR2 SNEGSKA (reference sequence). Trimming pared 3 bases from V and 0 bases from J, leaving 10 bases between. CDR3 length: 14 amino acids. The CDR3 is CSARDVSSTDTQYF. DNA of the CDR3: TGCAGTGCTAGGGACGTGTCTAGCACAGATACGCAGTATTTT.

The chain combines TRBV20-1 with TRBJ1-4; TRBD1 is a possible D gene (5 bases). The CDR3 contains 13 residues. Trimming pared 2 bases from V and 5 bases from J, leaving 9 bases between. Germline V lookup: CDR1 DFQATT, CDR2 SNEGSKA (reference sequence). CDR3 amino acids: CSARMSGNEKLFF. The CDR3 coding sequence is TGCAGTGCTAGAATGTCAGGGAATGAAAAACTGTTTTTT.

This chain links TRBV4-2 with TRBJ2-1; unclear D gene. The V and J ends lost 0 bases and 8 bases respectively, with 14 bases between them. The CDR3 loop spans 15 amino acids. Per the germline V gene, CDR1 is LGHNA and CDR2 is YNFKEQ. CDR3 coding DNA: TGTGCCAGCAGCCAAGAAAAGACCAGTGGCGATGAGCAGTTCTTC. This codes for CASSQEKTSGDEQFF.

This clonotype was seen at least ten times. The rearrangement links TRBV7-9 to TRBJ2-2; D is unresolved. Germline V gives CDR1 SEHNR, CDR2 FQNEAQ (reference sequence). This CDR3 has 14 amino acids. Trimming left V 1 base short and J 2 bases short, with 5 bases between. DNA for the CDR3: TGTGCCAGCAGCTTAGATGGAAACACCGGGGAGCTGTTTTTT. This sequence encodes CASSLDGNTGELFF.

This chain uses TRBV20-1 with TRBJ1-2; D might be TRBD1 (5 bases). There are 13 residues in the CDR3. The germline gives CDR1 DFQATT, CDR2 SNEGSKA (reference sequence). Deletions cut 5 bases from V and 5 bases from J, with 15 bases between. CDR3 DNA sequence: TGCAGTGCTTCCCGACAGAGAGCATATGGCTACACCTTC. Translating it yields CSASRQRAYGYTF.

This clonotype was detected many times. J is TRBJ1-1 and V is TRBV20-1; D remains ambiguous. This CDR3 spans 14 amino acids. The germline V gene has CDR1 DFQATT and CDR2 SNEGSKA (reference sequence). With 0 bases removed from V and 5 bases from J, the gap between germline ends came to 13 bases. The CDR3 here is CSARDLRARTEAFF. CDR3 DNA: TGCAGTGCTAGAGATCTGAGGGCGCGGACTGAAGCTTTCTTT.

In this sample, this clonotype turned up a few times. J is TRBJ2-3 and V is TRBV9; 8 bases fit TRBD2. The CDR3 spans 14 residues. Germline lookup yields CDR1 SGDLS and CDR2 YYNGEE. V was pared by 2 bases and J by 4 bases, with 3 bases of the junction left unmatched. The CDR3 loop is CASSVGGLADTQYF. DNA for the CDR3: TGTGCCAGCAGCGTCGGGGGACTAGCAGATACGCAGTATTTT.

This chain connects TRBV11-2 to TRBJ2-7; 9 bases agree with TRBD2. CDR3 length: 16 residues. Looked up from germline, CDR1 is SGHAT and CDR2 is FQNNGV. With V trimmed by 5 bases and J by 0 bases, 8 bases remained unmatched. As DNA, the CDR3 is TGTGCCAGCAGCACCCGACTAGCGGTGTTCTCCTACGAGCAGTACTTC. The encoded protein is CASSTRLAVFSYEQYF.

A few counts support this clonotype. The chain is built from TRBV29-1 and TRBJ2-4; TRBD2 matches 7 bases. Germline V lookup: CDR1 SQVTM, CDR2 ANQGSEA. The CDR3 has 14 amino acids. V gave up 6 bases and J gave up 4 bases; unmatched junction bases: 9. CDR3 nucleotide sequence: TGCAGCGTACGGGGGGACGGGGGGAAAAACATTCAGTACTTC. Protein product: CSVRGDGGKNIQYF.

The chain recombines TRBV23-1 with TRBJ2-5; D is tentatively TRBD1 or TRBD2 (5 bases each). TRBV23-1 is assigned to the ORF class and has an uncertain function. V was shortened by 6 bases and J by 6 bases, with 17 bases between the two germline ends. CDR3 length equals 14 residues. CDR3 sequence reads: CASRRGTEDKTQYF. The CDR3 DNA reads TGCGCCAGCAGGAGAGGGACCGAGGACAAGACCCAGTACTTC.

The chain joins TRBV7-6 to TRBJ2-7, with TRBD1 matching over 7 bases. The CDR3 sequence is 15 residues long. Trimming cost V 0 bases and J 4 bases; bases outside gene matches: 6. Germline V gene lookup returns CDR1 SGHVS and CDR2 FNYEAQ. As DNA, the CDR3 is TGTGCCAGCAGCTTAGCGTTGGGACAGAGATACGAGCAGTACTTC. Amino acids: CASSLALGQRYEQYF. Full variable domain (missing parts from reference TRBV7-6 and TRBJ2-7): GAGVSQSPRYKVTKRGQDVALRCDPISGHVSLYWYRQALGQGPEFLTYFNYEAQQDKSGLPNDRFSAERPEGSISTLTIQRTEQRDSAMYRCASSLALGQRYEQYFGPGTRLTVT.

The V and J genes are TRBV7-7 and TRBJ2-1; TRBD1 aligns across 7 bases. The CDR3 is 15 residues long. The V gene end was trimmed by 5 bases and the J gene end by 4 bases; junction bases not matched to a gene: 8. CDR1 is SSHAT, CDR2 FNYEAQ, per germline (reference sequence). Written as DNA, the CDR3 is TGTGCCAGCAGCCCAGGGACAGAACCTTACAATGAGCAGTTCTTC. This encodes CASSPGTEPYNEQFF.

This clonotype was recorded many times. One end of the junction does not line up with germline, which may come from a read error. The chain has TRBV7-3 and TRBJ2-1, with 13 bases fitting TRBD2. Germline V gives CDR1 SGHTA, CDR2 FQGTGA. The CDR3 is made up of 15 amino acids. The CDR3 DNA sequence: TGCGCCAGCAGCCTGGGACTAGCGGGAAACAATGAGCAGTTCTTC. Translated, it gives CASSLGLAGNNEQFF.

This clonotype was seen ten or more times. The chain carries TRBV7-9 and TRBJ2-1, with a weak D call TRBD2 (6 bases). Trimming cost V 3 bases and J 4 bases, with 10 bases left between them. Germline CDR1 SEHNR, CDR2 FQNEAQ (reference sequence). The CDR3 loop spans 14 amino acids. CDR3 coding DNA: TGTGCCAGCAGCTTGGGACTTACTTACAATGAGCAGTTCTTC. It encodes CASSLGLTYNEQFF. The whole variable domain, remainder taken from reference TRBV7-9 and TRBJ2-1, is DTGVSQNPRHKITKRGQNVTFRCDPISEHNRLYWYRQTLGQGPEFLTYFQNEAQLEKSRLLSDRFSAERPKGSFSTLEIQRTEQGDSAMYLCASSLGLTYNEQFFGPGTRLTVL.

This clonotype has a handful of counts. The chain combines TRBV11-2 with TRBJ2-4; D uncertain. Trimming removed 2 bases at V and 3 bases at J, with 11 bases between. CDR1 and CDR2 from the germline V gene are SGHAT and FQNNGV. The CDR3 is 15 residues long. The CDR3 sequence is CASSLLKEYKNIQYF. The CDR3 DNA sequence: TGTGCCAGCAGCTTATTGAAGGAATACAAAAACATTCAGTACTTC.

This clonotype was counted only a few times. The chain uses TRBV5-1 and TRBJ2-1, with 11 nucleotides matching TRBD2. CDR3 size: 15 residues. V shed 4 bases and J 7 bases; nucleotides not matched to a gene: 7. Germline-derived CDR1 and CDR2 are SGHRS and YFSETQ. The CDR3 DNA reads TGCGCCAGCAGCAACTTAGCGGGAGGGCCAAATGAGCAGTTCTTC. Encoded protein: CASSNLAGGPNEQFF.

The chain couples TRBV11-1 to TRBJ2-2; 12 positions match TRBD2. The junction had 9 bases not matched to a gene; V was cut back by 3 bases and J by 4 bases. Germline assignment: CDR1 SGHAT and CDR2 FQDESV (reference sequence). The CDR3 loop spans 18 amino acids. The CDR3: CASSFGLAGRAGTGELFF. The CDR3, as DNA: TGTGCCAGCAGCTTCGGACTAGCGGGAAGAGCGGGCACCGGGGAGCTGTTTTTT. The variable domain in full, with the rest retrieved from reference TRBV11-1 and TRBJ2-2, is EAEVAQSPRYKITEKSQAVAFWCDPISGHATLYWYRQILGQGPELLVQFQDESVVDDSQLPKDRFSAERLKGVDSTLKIQPAELGDSAMYLCASSFGLAGRAGTGELFFGEGSRLTVL.

The sample holds many counts of this clonotype. V and J are TRBV5-1 and TRBJ2-7; maybe TRBD2 (5 bases). The germline gives CDR1 SGHRS, CDR2 YFSETQ. This CDR3 has 14 amino acids. V lost 4 bases and J 3 bases, leaving 14 bases between the germline ends. The CDR3 loop reads CASSLRSTSYEQYF. For the CDR3, the DNA is TGCGCCAGCAGCCTCAGGAGTACTAGCTACGAGCAGTACTTC. Variable domain in full (rest from reference TRBV5-1 and TRBJ2-7): KAGVTQTPRYLIKTRGQQVTLSCSPISGHRSVSWYQQTPGQGLQFLFEYFSETQRNKGNFPGRFSGRQFSNSRSEMNVSTLELGDSALYLCASSLRSTSYEQYFGPGTRLTVT.

The rearrangement joins TRBV10-3 to TRBJ1-2; 7 nucleotides align to TRBD1. This CDR3 has 13 residues. V shed 7 bases, J shed 7 bases, and the junction held 9 bases outside the gene matches. Germline CDR1 ENHRY, CDR2 SYGVKD. The CDR3 nucleotides are TGTGCCATCAACGAGGGGGCGGACAGTGGCTACACCTTC. It is translated as CAINEGADSGYTF.

Ten or more counts support this clonotype. V gene TRBV12-3 or TRBV12-4 combines with J gene TRBJ2-7; TRBD2 is a possible D gene (7 bases). Between the trimmed V and J ends, which lost 3 bases and 2 bases, there was a span of 14 bases. The CDR3 has 15 amino acids. CDR3 coding DNA: TGTGCCAGCAGTTTGGAGGGAGGGGGGACCTACGAGCAGTACTTC. Translated, it gives CASSLEGGGTYEQYF.

The rearrangement links TRBV5-1 to TRBJ2-7; weak D call: TRBD1 (5 bases). Between the trimmed V and J ends, which lost 0 bases and 3 bases, there was a span of 13 bases. This CDR3 region has 15 residues. Germline loops: CDR1 SGHRS, CDR2 YFSETQ. DNA for the CDR3: TGCGCCAGCAGCTTGGTCGCTGGGGCGTACTACGAGCAGTACTTC. This translates into CASSLVAGAYYEQYF.

This clonotype came up a few times. The rearrangement joins TRBV29-1 to TRBJ2-1; 10 bases are a match to TRBD2. The junction had 10 bases not matched to a gene; V was cut back by 2 bases and J by 9 bases. The CDR3 contains 15 residues. Per the germline V gene, CDR1 is SQVTM and CDR2 is ANQGSEA. The CDR3 protein is CSVERSGLAGAEQFF. The CDR3 nucleotides read TGCAGCGTTGAACGATCAGGTCTAGCGGGAGCTGAGCAGTTCTTC.

The chain has TRBV20-1 and TRBJ1-1; D not resolved. Germline V gives CDR1 DFQATT, CDR2 SNEGSKA (reference sequence). The V end lost 0 bases, the J end lost 0 bases, and 14 bases lay between the germline ends. The CDR3 is 16 residues long. The CDR3 loop reads CSAREYKWAMNTEAFF. The CDR3 DNA follows: TGCAGTGCTAGAGAATACAAGTGGGCCATGAACACTGAAGCTTTCTTT.

This clonotype was seen more than once but under ten times. The V gene is TRBV28, the J gene TRBJ2-7; maybe TRBD2 (6 bases). This CDR3 has 15 amino acids. Trimming took off 3 bases at V and 6 bases at J, with 18 bases between the two ends. The V gene's germline CDR1 is MDHEN and CDR2 SYDVKM. The DNA for the CDR3 is TGTGCCAGCAGTTTTGTTTTGGGGAGGAGGGGCGAGCAGTACTTC. Translating gives CASSFVLGRRGEQYF.

The chain couples TRBV27 to TRBJ2-7, with TRBD2 as a possible D gene (5 bases). CDR1 is MNHEY and CDR2 is SMNVEV in the germline V gene (reference sequence). This CDR3 is built from 13 residues. The ends were cut back, 4 bases at V and 7 bases at J, with 14 bases in the middle. Here the CDR3 reads CASSWEILGEQYF. DNA for the CDR3: TGTGCCAGCAGTTGGGAGATTCTGGGGGAGCAGTACTTC.

The V call is TRBV12-3 or TRBV12-4, the J call TRBJ2-7; D is uncertain. Trimming stripped 6 bases from V and 2 bases from J, with 23 bases between. This CDR3 has 17 residues. For the CDR3, the DNA is TGTGCCAGCAGCTTGCTCTTTGGTTTTCCCCATCCCTACGAGCAGTACTTC. Translating gives CASSLLFGFPHPYEQYF.